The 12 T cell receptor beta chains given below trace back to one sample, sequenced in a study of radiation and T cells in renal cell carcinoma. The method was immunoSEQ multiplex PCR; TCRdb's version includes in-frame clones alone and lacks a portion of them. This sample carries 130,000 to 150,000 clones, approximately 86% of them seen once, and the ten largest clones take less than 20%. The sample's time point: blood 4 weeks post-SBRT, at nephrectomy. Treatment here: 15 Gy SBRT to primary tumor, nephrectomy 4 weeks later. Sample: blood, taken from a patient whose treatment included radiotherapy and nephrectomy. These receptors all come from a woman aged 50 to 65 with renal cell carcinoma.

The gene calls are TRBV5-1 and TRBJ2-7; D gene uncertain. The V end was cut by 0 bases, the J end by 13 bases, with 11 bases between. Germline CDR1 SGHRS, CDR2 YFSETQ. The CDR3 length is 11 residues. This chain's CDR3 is CASSLAGRPYF. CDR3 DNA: TGCGCCAGCAGCTTGGCAGGCAGGCCTTACTTC. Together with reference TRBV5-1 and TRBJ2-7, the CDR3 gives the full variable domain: KAGVTQTPRYLIKTRGQQVTLSCSPISGHRSVSWYQQTPGQGLQFLFEYFSETQRNKGNFPGRFSGRQFSNSRSEMNVSTLELGDSALYLCASSLAGRPYFGPGTRLTVT.

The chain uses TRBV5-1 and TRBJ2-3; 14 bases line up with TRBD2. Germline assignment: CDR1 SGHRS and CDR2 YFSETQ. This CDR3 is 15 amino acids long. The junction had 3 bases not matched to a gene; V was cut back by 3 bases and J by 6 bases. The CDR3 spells CASSSWTSGGDTQYF. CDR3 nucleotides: TGCGCCAGCAGCTCCTGGACTAGCGGGGGGGATACGCAGTATTTT.

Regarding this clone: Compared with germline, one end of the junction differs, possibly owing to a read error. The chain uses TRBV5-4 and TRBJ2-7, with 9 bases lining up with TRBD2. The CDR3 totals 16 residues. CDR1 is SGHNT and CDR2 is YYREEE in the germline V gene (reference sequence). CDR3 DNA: TGCGCCAGCAGCCAGCAAGGTAGCGGGAGCCCCTACGAGCAGTACTTC. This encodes CASSQQGSGSPYEQYF.

The CDR3 loop reads CASSIWTLSSVVTEAFF. CDR3 nucleotides: TGTGCCAGTAGTATTTGGACTTTATCTTCGGTCGTTACTGAAGCTTTCTTT. The chain has TRBV19 and TRBJ1-1; no clear D gene. V dropped 3 bases and J dropped 5 bases, with 22 bases sitting between them. Per the germline V gene, CDR1 is LNHDA and CDR2 is SQIVND (reference sequence). The CDR3 has 17 residues.

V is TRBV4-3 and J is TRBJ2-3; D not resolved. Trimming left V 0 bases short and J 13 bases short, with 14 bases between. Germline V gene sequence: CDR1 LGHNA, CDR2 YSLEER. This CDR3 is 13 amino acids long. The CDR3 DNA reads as TGCGCCAGCAGCCAAGATGCTGATCGGCGGAAGTATTTT. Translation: CASSQDADRRKYF.

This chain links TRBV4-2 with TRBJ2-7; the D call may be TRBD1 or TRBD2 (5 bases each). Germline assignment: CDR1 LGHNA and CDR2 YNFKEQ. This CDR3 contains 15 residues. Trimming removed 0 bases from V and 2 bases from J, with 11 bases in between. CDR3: CASSQDLGDAYEQYF. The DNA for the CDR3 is TGTGCCAGCAGCCAAGATCTAGGGGACGCCTACGAGCAGTACTTC.

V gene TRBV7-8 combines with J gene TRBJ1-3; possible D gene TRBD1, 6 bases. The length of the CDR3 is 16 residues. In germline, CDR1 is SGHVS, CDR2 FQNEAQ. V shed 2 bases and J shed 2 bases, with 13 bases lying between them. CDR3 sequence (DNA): TGTGCCAGCAGCTTAAGGGCCTCAGGGGCTGGAAACACCATATATTTT. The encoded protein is CASSLRASGAGNTIYF.

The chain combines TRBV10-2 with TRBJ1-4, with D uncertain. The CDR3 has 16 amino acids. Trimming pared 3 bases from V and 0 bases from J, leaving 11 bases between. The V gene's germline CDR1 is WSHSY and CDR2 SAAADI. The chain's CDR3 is CASSDVYSATNEKLFF. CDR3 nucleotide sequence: TGCGCCAGCAGTGATGTGTATTCAGCAACTAATGAAAAACTGTTTTTT.

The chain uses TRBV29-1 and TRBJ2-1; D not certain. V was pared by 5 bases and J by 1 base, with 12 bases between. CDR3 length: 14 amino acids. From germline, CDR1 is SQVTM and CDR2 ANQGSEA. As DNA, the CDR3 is TGCAGCGTTCGAGAAGGGCAATCCTACAATGAGCAGTTCTTC. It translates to CSVREGQSYNEQFF.

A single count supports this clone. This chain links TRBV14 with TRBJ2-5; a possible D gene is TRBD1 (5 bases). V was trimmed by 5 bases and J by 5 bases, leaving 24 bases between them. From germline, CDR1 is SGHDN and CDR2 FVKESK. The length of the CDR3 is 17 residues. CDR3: CASSSRGDVRGLETQYF. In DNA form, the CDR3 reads TGTGCCAGCAGCTCAAGGGGTGACGTGAGAGGCCTGGAGACCCAGTACTTC.

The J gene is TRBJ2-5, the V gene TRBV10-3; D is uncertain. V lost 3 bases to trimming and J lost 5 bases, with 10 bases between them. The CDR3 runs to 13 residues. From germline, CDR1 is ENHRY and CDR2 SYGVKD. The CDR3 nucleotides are TGTGCCATCAGTGACCCCCGCAGGGAGACCCAGTACTTC. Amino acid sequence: CAISDPRRETQYF.

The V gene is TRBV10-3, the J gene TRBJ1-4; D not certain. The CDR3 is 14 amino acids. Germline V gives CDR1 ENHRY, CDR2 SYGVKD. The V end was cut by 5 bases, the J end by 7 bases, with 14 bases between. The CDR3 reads CAISPDGEGEKLFF. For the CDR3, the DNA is TGTGCCATCAGTCCGGACGGAGAGGGTGAAAAACTGTTTTTT.